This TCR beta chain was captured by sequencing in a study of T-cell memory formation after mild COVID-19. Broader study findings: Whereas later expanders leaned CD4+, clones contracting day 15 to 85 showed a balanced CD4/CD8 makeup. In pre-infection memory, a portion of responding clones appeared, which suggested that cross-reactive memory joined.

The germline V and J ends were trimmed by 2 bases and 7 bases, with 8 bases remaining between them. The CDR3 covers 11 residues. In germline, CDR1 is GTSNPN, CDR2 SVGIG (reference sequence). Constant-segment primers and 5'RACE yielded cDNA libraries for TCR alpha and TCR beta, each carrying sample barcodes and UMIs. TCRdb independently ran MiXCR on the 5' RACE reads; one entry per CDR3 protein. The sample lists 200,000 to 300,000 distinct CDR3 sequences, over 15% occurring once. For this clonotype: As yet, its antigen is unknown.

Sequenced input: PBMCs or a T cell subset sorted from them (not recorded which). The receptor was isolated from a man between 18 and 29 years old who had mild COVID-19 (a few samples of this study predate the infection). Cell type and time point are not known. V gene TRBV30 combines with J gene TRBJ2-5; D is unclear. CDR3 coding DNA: TGTGCCTGGAGTCCTTCGGGGACCCAGTACTTC. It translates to CAWSPSGTQYF.